This TCR beta chain was observed in a study of blood T cells in healthy people across ages. Study-wide results and caveats: Roughly linear age-related decline in beta diversity appeared, significant by age around 40.

A J-beta primer mix and a sample-barcoded 5' primer were used in a second PCR of roughly 6 to 12 cycles. TCRdb reanalysed the 5' RACE reads using MiXCR and keeps one entry per CDR3 protein. The sample lists about 1.1 million distinct CDR3 sequences, under 40% seen once, with about 12% in the top ten. V was pared by 1 base and J by 4 bases, with 7 bases between. Germline V lookup: CDR1 LGHNA, CDR2 YSLEER. The CDR3 is 13 residues long. With respect to this clonotype: Its antigen is currently unknown.

V and J are TRBV4-3 and TRBJ1-1, with no clear D. Specimen: blood. The receptor was isolated from a man aged 18 to 30 in good health. The CDR3 loop is CASSQAPSTEAFF. In DNA, the CDR3 is TGCGCCAGCAGCCAAGCCCCCTCCACTGAAGCTTTCTTT.